The T cell receptor beta chain described here comes from a study of T cells in Graves' hyperthyroidism and ophthalmopathy. Turning to the study itself: Blood was drawn when the patient was first diagnosed and still untreated. Regarding the study as a whole: Most thyroid clonotypes with frequency above 0.001 were detected in blood.

TCR beta CDR3 sequences were amplified from RNA transcripts. A first-round RT-PCR of the TCR CDR3 used the HTBI primer set. Each CDR3 protein gets one entry after TCRdb re-called the multiplex PCR reads with MiXCR. The sample carries about 560,000 distinct CDR3 sequences, 12% to 15% recorded once. Clinical symptoms, serum thyroxine, TRAb, thyroid ultrasound and orbital computed tomography informed diagnoses. From approximately 9.1 ml of fresh peripheral blood, PBMCs were isolated. The CDR3 is 14 amino acids. J lost 4 bases, V lost 6 bases, and 8 bases had no gene match. Germline values: CDR1 ENHRY, CDR2 SYGVKD. This clonotype was counted many times. Its matching antigen is unknown.

The rearrangement links TRBV10-3 to TRBJ2-7; 8 bases fit TRBD2. This sequence was found in a woman in her thirties or forties with Graves' hyperthyroidism. The sequencing sample was made of blood. CDR3 nucleotide sequence: TGTGCCATCAGCACCGGGACTAGACCTTACGAGCAGTACTTC. Protein sequence: CAISTGTRPYEQYF.